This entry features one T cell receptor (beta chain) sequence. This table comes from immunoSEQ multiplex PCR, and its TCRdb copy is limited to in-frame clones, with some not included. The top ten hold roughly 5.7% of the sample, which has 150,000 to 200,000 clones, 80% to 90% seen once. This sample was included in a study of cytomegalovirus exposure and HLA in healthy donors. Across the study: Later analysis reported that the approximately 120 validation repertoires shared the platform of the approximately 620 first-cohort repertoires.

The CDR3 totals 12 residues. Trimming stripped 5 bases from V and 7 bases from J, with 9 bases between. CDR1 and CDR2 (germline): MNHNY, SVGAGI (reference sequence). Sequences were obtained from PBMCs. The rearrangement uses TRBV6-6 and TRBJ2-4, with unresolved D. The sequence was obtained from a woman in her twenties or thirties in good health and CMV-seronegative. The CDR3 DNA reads TGTGCCAGCAGTGGCCAGTCGAACATTCAGTACTTC. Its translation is CASSGQSNIQYF.